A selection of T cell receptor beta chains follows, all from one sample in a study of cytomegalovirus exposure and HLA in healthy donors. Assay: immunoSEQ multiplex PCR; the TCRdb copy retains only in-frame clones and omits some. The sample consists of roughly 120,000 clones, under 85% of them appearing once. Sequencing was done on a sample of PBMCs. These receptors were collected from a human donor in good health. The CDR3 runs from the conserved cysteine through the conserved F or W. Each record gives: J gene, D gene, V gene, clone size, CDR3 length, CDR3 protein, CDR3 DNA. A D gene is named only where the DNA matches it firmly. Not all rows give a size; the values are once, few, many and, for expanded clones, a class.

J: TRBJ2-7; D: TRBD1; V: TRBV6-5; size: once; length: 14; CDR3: CASRPLYTGGEQYF; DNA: TGTGCCAGCAGACCCCTCTACACAGGGGGCGAGCAGTACTTC
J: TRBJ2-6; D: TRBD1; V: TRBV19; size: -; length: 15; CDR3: CASSKQGAGANVLTF; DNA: TGTGCCAGTAGCAAACAGGGGGCTGGGGCCAACGTCCTGACTTTC
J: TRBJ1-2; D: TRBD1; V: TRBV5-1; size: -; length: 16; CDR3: CASSLVGTGGIGGYTF; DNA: TGCGCCAGCAGCTTGGTTGGGACAGGGGGAATCGGTGGCTACACCTTC
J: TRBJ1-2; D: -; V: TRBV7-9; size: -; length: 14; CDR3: CASSLELSSYGYTF; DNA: TGTGCCAGCAGCTTAGAATTATCCTCCTATGGCTACACCTTC
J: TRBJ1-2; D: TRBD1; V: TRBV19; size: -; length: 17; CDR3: CASSIVLITGGAYGYTF; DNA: TGTGCCAGTAGTATAGTTTTGATAACAGGGGGCGCCTATGGCTACACCTTC
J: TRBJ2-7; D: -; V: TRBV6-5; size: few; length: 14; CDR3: CASSYTDGSYEQYF; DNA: TGTGCCAGCAGTTACACAGACGGCTCCTACGAGCAGTACTTC
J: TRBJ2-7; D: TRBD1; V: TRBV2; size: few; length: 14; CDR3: CAILEWGQGYEQYF; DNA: TGTGCCATCCTCGAGTGGGGACAGGGCTACGAGCAGTACTTC
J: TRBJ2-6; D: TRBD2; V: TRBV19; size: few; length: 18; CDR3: CASSHTSGRAAGANVLTF; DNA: TGTGCCAGTAGTCACACTAGCGGAAGGGCGGCTGGGGCCAACGTCCTGACTTTC
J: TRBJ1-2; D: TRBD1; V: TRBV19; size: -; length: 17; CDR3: CASSILGTGNYLYGYTF; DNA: TGTGCCAGTAGTATATTGGGGACAGGGAATTACCTCTATGGCTACACCTTC
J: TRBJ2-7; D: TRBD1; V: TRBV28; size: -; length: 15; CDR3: CASSLQGAGGDEQYF; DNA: TGTGCCAGCAGTCTTCAGGGGGCAGGGGGCGACGAGCAGTACTTC
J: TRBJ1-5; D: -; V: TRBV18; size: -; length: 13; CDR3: CASSDSPNQPQHF; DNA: TGTGCCAGCTCGGACAGCCCCAATCAGCCCCAGCATTTT
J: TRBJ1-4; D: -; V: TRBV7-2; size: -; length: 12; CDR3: CASSAEGEKLFF; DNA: TGTGCCAGCAGTGCGGAGGGTGAAAAACTGTTTTTT
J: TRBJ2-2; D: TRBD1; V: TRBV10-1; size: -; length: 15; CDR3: CASSDRDRGAGELFF; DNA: TGCGCCAGCAGTGATAGGGACAGGGGAGCCGGGGAGCTGTTTTTT
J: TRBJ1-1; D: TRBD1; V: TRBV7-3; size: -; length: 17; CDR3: CASSLRRAGTAGTEAFF; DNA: TGTGCCAGCAGCTTAAGGAGGGCCGGGACAGCCGGGACTGAAGCTTTCTTT
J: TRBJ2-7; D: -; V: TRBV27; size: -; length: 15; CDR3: CASSPPTDRPYEQYF; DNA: TGTGCCAGCAGTCCCCCGACAGATCGACCCTACGAGCAGTACTTC
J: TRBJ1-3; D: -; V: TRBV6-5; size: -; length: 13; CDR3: CASNQGSGNTIYF; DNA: TGTGCCAGCAATCAGGGCTCTGGAAACACCATATATTTT
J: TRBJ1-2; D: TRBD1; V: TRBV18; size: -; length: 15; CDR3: CASSPTGGGNYGYTF; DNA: TGTGCCAGCTCACCTACAGGGGGCGGGAACTATGGCTACACCTTC
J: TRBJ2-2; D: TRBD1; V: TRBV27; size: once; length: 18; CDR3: CASSRLPGQGANTGELFF; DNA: TGTGCCAGCAGTCGGCTCCCGGGACAGGGGGCGAACACCGGGGAGCTGTTTTTT
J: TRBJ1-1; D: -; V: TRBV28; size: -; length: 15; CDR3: CASSLPGRGYTEAFF; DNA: TGTGCCAGCAGTTTACCAGGGAGGGGGTACACTGAAGCTTTCTTT
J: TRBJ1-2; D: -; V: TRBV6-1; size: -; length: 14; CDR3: CASSPGGANYGYTF; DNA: TGTGCCAGCAGCCCCGGGGGGGCTAACTATGGCTACACCTTC
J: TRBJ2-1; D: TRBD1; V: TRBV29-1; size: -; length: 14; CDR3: CSVGQGDSYNEQFF; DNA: TGCAGCGTTGGTCAGGGGGACTCCTACAATGAGCAGTTCTTC
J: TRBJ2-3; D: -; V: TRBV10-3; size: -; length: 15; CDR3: CAISESGLPTDTQYF; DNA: TGTGCCATCAGTGAGTCGGGGCTACCCACAGATACGCAGTATTTT
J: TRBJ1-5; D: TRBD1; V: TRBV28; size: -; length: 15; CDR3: CASSSRTGYNQPQHF; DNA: TGTGCCAGCAGTTCGAGGACAGGGTACAATCAGCCCCAGCATTTT
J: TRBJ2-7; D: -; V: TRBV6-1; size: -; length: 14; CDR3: CASSEAGGASEQYF; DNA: TGTGCCAGCAGTGAAGCCGGAGGCGCCTCCGAGCAGTACTTC
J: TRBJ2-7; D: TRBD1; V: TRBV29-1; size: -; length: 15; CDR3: CSVHDRGPSSYEQYF; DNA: TGCAGCGTACATGACAGGGGCCCTAGCTCCTACGAGCAGTACTTC
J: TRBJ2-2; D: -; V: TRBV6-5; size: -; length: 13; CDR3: CASSRTGSGELFF; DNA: TGTGCCAGCAGTCGAACAGGGTCCGGGGAGCTGTTTTTT
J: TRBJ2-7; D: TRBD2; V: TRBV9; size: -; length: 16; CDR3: CASSPRGLAVAYEQYF; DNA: TGTGCCAGCAGTCCTAGGGGACTAGCGGTCGCCTACGAGCAGTACTTC
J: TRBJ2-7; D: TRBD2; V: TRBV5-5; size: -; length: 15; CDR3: CASSRLAGGSYEQYF; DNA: TGTGCCAGCAGCAGACTAGCGGGAGGGTCCTACGAGCAGTACTTC
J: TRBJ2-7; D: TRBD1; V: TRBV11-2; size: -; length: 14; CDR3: CASSLGPGGWEQYF; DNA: TGTGCCAGCAGCTTAGGACCAGGGGGCTGGGAGCAGTACTTC
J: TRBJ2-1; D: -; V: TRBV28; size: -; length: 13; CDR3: CASREGAYNEQFF; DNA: TGTGCCAGCAGGGAAGGGGCCTACAATGAGCAGTTCTTC
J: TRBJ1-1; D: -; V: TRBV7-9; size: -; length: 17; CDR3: CASSLVGGWSLNTEAFF; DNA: TGTGCCAGCAGCTTAGTTGGAGGGTGGTCCCTGAACACTGAAGCTTTCTTT
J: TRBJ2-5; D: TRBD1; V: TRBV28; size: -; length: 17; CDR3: CASSFSSVLWTGETQYF; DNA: TGTGCCAGCAGTTTTTCCTCGGTTCTGTGGACAGGAGAGACCCAGTACTTC
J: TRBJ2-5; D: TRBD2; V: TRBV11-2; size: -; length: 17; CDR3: CASSLGYLAGGGETQYF; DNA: TGTGCCAGCAGCTTAGGTTACCTAGCGGGAGGTGGGGAGACCCAGTACTTC
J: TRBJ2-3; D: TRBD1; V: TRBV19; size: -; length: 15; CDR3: CASSKPTGATDTQYF; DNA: TGTGCCAGTAGTAAACCGACAGGGGCGACAGATACGCAGTATTTT
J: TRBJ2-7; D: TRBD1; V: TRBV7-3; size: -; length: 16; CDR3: CASSPDGTGRSYEQYF; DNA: TGTGCCAGCAGCCCAGATGGGACAGGGCGCTCCTACGAGCAGTACTTC
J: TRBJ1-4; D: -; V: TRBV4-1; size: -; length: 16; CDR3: CASSQEPVQGNEKLFF; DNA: TGCGCCAGCAGCCAAGAACCCGTGCAGGGTAATGAAAAACTGTTTTTT
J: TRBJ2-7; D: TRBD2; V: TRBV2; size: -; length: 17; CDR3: CASSERLAGVTSYEQYF; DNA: TGTGCCAGCAGTGAAAGGCTAGCGGGAGTTACGTCCTACGAGCAGTACTTC
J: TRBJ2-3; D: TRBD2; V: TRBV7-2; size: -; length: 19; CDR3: CASSSPLLAGEKVTDTQYF; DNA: TGTGCCAGCAGCTCTCCTTTACTAGCGGGAGAAAAGGTCACAGATACGCAGTATTTT
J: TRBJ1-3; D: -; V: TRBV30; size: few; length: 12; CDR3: CAWSGGRGTIYF; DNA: TGTGCCTGGAGTGGAGGGAGGGGCACCATATATTTT